This T cell receptor beta chain was recorded in a study of shared clonotypes between healthy human individuals. Several immunoSEQ plates held equal portions of the genomic DNA taken from each subset. Only in-frame clones appear in the TCRdb table, and some are missing; sequencing was by immunoSEQ multiplex PCR. Of about 800,000 clones in the sample, just over 95% are singletons; the top ten hold less than 0.25%. Naive CD8 isolation took CD45RO-negative cells positively selected for CCR7 and excluded terminally differentiated effector memory CD45RA+ cells. Healthy HIV-negative adults with no recent acute infections or vaccinations were recruited as donors. The donors, all of them Caucasian adults, lived in Nashville, Tennessee. Comments on this clone: Antigen: not known.

The CDR3 sequence is 15 residues long. Study-level points and caveats: In general, naive subsets displayed greater estimated richness than memory subsets did.

The receptor was isolated from a man in his thirties or forties in good health. The chain couples TRBV1 to TRBJ2-7. TRBV1 is deemed a pseudogene. Input material: naive CD8+ T cells sorted from blood. The CDR3 nucleotides are TGCACCAGCAGCCAAGAGAAGCAGACCTCCTACGAGCAGTACTTC. Translating gives CTSSQEKQTSYEQYF.